The clone carrying this T cell receptor beta chain was detected only once. Its antigen is unknown. Genomic DNA provided the template from which TCR beta VDJ and CDR3 profiles were obtained. Each CDR3 protein is one row after TCRdb ran MiXCR on the reads. Of 150,000 to 200,000 distinct CDR3 sequences listed, 63% are singletons. The sample originates from a study of CD8+CD57+ T cells in acquired aplastic anemia. Study summary: DNA per sorted CD4+ or CD8+ sample ranged about 0.2 to 30 ug, averaging roughly 3.5 ug. General study points: Between patients and controls, about 30 CD8+ CDR3 sequences were found in common.

The CDR3 runs 15 residues. The germline V gene encodes CDR1 MNHEY and CDR2 SMNVEV (reference sequence). The J segment lost 7 bases and the V segment lost 2 bases, leaving 7 bases of the junction unmatched. The sequenced patients had an expansion of CD8+CD57+ cells seen by flow cytometry. Severe acquired aplastic anemia affected all patients. Patients were untreated when blood was sampled. The chain carries TRBV27 and TRBJ1-4; 7 positions agree with TRBD1. Sequenced material: sorted CD4+, CD8+, or CD8+CD57+ T cells (not recorded which) from PBMCs. This TCR came from a human donor with aplastic anemia. CDR3 coding DNA: TGTGCCAGCAGTTTAAACCCACCAGGGGGTGAAAAACTGTTTTTT. This translates into CASSLNPPGGEKLFF.